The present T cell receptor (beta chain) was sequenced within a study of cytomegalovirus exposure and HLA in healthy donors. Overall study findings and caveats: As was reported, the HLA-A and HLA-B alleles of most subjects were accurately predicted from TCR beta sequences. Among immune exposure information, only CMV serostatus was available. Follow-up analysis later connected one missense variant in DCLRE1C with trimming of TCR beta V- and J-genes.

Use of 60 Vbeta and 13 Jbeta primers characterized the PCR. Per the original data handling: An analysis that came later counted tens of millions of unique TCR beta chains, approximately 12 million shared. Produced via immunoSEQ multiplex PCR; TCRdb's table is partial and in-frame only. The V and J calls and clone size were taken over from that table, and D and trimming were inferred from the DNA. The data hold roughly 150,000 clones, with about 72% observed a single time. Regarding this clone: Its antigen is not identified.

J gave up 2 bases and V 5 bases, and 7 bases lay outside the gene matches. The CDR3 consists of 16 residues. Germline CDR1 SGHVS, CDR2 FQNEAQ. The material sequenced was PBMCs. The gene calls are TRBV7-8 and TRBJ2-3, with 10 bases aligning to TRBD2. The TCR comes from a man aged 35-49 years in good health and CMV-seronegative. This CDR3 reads CASSHRSGGPTDTQYF. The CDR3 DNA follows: TGTGCCAGCAGCCACCGTAGCGGGGGGCCCACAGATACGCAGTATTTT.